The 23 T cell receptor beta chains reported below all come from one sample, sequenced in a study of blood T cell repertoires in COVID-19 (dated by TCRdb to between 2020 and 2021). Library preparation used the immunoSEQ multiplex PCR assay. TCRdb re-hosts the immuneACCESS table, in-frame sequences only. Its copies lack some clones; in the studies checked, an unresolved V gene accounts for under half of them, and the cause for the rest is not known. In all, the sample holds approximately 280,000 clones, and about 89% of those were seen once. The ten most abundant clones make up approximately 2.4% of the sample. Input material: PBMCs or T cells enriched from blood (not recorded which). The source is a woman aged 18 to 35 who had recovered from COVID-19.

The CDR3 sequence is CASSLPQGHLSGNTIYF. CDR3 in DNA: TGTGCCAGCAGTTTACCCCAGGGGCACCTCTCTGGAAACACCATATATTTT. The chain combines TRBV28 with TRBJ1-3; possibly TRBD1 for D (6 bases). Trimming shortened V by 2 bases and J by 0 bases, and 14 bases separated the two germline ends. The CDR3 has 17 amino acids. CDR1 is MDHEN and CDR2 is SYDVKM in the germline V gene.

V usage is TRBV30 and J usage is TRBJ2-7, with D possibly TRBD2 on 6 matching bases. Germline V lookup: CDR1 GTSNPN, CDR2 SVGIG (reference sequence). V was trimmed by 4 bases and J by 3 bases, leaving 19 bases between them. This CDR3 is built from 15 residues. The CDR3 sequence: CAWICRGLTIYEQYF. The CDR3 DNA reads TGTGCCTGGATTTGTCGGGGACTTACTATCTACGAGCAGTACTTC.

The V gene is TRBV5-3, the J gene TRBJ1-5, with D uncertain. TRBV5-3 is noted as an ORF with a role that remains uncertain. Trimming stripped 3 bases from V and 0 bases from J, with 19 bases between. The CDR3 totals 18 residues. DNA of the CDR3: TGTGCCAGAAGCTCCGGACTTGCTCCCCCCTATAGCAATCAGCCCCAGCATTTT. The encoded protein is CARSSGLAPPYSNQPQHF.

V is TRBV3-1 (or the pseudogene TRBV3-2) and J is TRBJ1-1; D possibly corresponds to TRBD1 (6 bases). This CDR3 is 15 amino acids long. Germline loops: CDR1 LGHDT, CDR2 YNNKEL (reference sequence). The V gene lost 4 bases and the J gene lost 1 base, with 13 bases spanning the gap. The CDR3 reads CASSLLGQPNTEAFF. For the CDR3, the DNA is TGTGCCAGCAGCCTACTTGGACAGCCGAACACTGAAGCTTTCTTT.

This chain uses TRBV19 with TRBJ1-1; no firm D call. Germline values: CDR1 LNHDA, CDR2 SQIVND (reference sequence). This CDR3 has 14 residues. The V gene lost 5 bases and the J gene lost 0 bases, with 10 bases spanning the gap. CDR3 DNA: TGTGCCAGTAGTCCGGAGGCGCTGAACACTGAAGCTTTCTTT. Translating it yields CASSPEALNTEAFF.

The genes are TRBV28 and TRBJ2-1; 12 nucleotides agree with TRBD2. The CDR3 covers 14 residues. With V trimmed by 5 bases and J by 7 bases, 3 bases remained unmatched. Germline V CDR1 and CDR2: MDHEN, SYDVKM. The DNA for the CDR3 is TGTGCCAGCAGTCTAGCGGGAGGGTTTAATGAGCAGTTCTTC. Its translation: CASSLAGGFNEQFF.

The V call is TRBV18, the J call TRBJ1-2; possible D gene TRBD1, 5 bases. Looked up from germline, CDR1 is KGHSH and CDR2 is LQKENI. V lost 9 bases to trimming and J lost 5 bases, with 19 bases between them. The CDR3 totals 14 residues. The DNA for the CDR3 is TGTGCCAGTGAACCCGGTAGGGACTTGTATGGCTACACCTTC. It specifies CASEPGRDLYGYTF.

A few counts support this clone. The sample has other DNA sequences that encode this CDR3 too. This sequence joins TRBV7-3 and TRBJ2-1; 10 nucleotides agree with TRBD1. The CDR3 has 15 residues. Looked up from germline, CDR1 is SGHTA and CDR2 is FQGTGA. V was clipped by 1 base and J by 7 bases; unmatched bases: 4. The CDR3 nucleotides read TGTGCCAGCAGCTTAAGACAGGGGGCTCGAAATGAGCAGTTCTTC. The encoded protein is CASSLRQGARNEQFF.

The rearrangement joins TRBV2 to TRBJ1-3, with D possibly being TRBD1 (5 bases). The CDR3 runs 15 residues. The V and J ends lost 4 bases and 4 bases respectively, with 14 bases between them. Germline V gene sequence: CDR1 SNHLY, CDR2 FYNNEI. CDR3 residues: CASSVRRTWGNTIYF. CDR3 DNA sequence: TGTGCCAGCAGTGTCCGCCGGACATGGGGAAACACCATATATTTT.

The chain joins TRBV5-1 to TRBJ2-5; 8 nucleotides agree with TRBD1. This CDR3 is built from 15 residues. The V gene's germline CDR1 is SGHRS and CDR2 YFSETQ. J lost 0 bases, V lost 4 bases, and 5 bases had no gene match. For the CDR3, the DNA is TGCGCCAGCAGCCGGACAGGGACAGACCAAGAGACCCAGTACTTC. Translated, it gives CASSRTGTDQETQYF.

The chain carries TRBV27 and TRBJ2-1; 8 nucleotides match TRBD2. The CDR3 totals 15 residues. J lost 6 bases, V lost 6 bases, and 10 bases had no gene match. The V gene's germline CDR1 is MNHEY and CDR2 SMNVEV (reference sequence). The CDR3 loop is CASSRGLAALNEQFF. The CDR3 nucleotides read TGTGCCAGCAGCCGAGGACTAGCTGCCCTCAATGAGCAGTTCTTC.

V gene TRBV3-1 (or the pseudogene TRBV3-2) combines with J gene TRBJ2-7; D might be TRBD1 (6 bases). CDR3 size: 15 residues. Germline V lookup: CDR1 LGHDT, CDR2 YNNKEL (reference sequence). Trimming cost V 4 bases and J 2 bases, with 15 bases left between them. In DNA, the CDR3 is TGTGCCAGCAGCCGCGAGCTCGGACAGACCTACGAGCAGTACTTC. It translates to CASSRELGQTYEQYF.

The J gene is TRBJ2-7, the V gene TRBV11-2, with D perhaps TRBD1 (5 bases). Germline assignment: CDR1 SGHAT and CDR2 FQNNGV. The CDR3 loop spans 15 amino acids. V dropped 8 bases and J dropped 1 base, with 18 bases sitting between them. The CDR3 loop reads CASGSKTAPSYEQYF. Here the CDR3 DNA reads TGTGCCAGCGGATCAAAGACAGCCCCTTCCTACGAGCAGTACTTC.

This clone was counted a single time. Written as DNA, the CDR3 is TGTGCCAGTAAGGGGACAGGGGTTCAGCCCCAGCATTTT. Encoded protein: CASKGTGVQPQHF. This chain uses TRBV19 with TRBJ1-5, with 10 bases aligning to TRBD1. Germline V gene sequence: CDR1 LNHDA, CDR2 SQIVND (reference sequence). This CDR3 is 13 amino acids long. V lost 7 bases, J lost 6 bases, and 3 bases stayed unmatched.

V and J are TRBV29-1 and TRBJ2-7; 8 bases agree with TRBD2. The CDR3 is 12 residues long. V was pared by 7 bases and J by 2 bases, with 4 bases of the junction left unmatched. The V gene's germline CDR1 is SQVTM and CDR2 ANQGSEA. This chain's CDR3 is CSARGGTYEQYF. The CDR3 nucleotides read TGCAGCGCCCGGGGGGGAACCTACGAGCAGTACTTC.

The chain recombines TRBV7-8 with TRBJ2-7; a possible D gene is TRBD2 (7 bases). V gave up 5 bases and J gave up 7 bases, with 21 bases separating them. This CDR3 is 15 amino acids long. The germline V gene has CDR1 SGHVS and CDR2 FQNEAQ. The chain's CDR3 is CASSIWEGGRREQYF. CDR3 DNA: TGTGCCAGCAGCATATGGGAGGGGGGGCGAAGAGAGCAGTACTTC.

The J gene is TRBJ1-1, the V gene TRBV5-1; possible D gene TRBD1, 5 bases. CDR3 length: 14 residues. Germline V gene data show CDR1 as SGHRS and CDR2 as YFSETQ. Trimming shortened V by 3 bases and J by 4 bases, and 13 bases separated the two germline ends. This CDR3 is CASSSIGGGTEAFF. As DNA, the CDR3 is TGCGCCAGCAGCTCAATTGGCGGGGGCACTGAAGCTTTCTTT.

The CDR3, as DNA: TGTGCCAGTCGCACCCTCGGTGGCTACACCTTC. This sequence encodes CASRTLGGYTF. The rearrangement uses TRBV19 and TRBJ1-2; D is ambiguous. Per germline, CDR1 LNHDA and CDR2 SQIVND (reference sequence). V was trimmed by 8 bases and J by 7 bases, leaving 11 bases between them. The CDR3 extends over 11 amino acids.

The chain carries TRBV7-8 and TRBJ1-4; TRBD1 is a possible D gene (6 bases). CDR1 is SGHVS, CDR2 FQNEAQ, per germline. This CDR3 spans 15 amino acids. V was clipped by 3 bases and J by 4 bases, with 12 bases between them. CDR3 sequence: CASSFLPGVNEKLFF. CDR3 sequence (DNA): TGTGCCAGCAGCTTTCTACCAGGGGTTAATGAAAAACTGTTTTTT.

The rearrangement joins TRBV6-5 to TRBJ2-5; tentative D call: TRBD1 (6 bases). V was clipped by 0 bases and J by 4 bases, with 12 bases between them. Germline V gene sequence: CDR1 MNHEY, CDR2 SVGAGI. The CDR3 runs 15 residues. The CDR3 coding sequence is TGTGCCAGCAGTTACTCGACGGGCAGGGGAGAGACCCAGTACTTC. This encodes CASSYSTGRGETQYF.

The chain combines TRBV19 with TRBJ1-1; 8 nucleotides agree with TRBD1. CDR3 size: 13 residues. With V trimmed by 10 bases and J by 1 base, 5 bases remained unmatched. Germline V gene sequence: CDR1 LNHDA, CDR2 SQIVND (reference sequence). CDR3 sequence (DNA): TGTGCCACCGACAGGGGTGGGAACACTGAAGCTTTCTTT. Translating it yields CATDRGGNTEAFF.

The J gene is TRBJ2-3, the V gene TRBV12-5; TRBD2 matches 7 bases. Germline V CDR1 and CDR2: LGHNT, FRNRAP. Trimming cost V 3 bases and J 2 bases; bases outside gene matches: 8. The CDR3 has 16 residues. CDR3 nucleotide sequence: TGTGCTAGTGGTTTTGCTCTAGCGGAACACACAGATACGCAGTATTTT. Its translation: CASGFALAEHTDTQYF.

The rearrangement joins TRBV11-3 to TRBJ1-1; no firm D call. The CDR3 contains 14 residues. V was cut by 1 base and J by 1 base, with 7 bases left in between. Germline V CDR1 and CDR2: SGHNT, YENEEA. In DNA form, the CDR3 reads TGTGCCAGCAGCTTAGTCGCAGGGAACACTGAAGCTTTCTTT. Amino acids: CASSLVAGNTEAFF.